A selection of T cell receptor beta chains follows, all from one sample in a study of OX40 agonist ivuxolimab in advanced cancers. Here immunoSEQ multiplex PCR was the method, and the copy in TCRdb shows in-frame clones only, minus some. This repertoire shows approximately 89,000 clones, 85% to 90% found once; its top ten account for 0.65% to 0.95%. Sequences were derived from CD4+ or CD8+ T cells sorted from blood, sampled in a trial of the OX40 agonist ivuxolimab. These receptors originate from an adult with an advanced solid tumor such as melanoma, head and neck, liver or kidney cancer. CDR3s include the opening cysteine and the closing phenylalanine or tryptophan. D genes are given only for firm matches. Size is omitted from some rows. Given values are once, few, many or a class for expanded clones.

TRBV29-1	NA	TRBJ2-3	13	NA	CSVPSIGTDTQYF	TGCAGCGTTCCGAGCATCGGCACAGATACGCAGTATTTT
TRBV7-3	NA	TRBJ1-1	18	NA	CASSPQGGGAVGEAEAFF	TGTGCCAGCAGCCCCCAGGGTGGGGGCGCGGTGGGTGAGGCTGAAGCTTTCTTT
TRBV6-6	NA	TRBJ1-1	14	NA	CASSHQRGETEAFF	TGTGCCAGCAGTCACCAGAGGGGCGAGACTGAAGCTTTCTTT
TRBV11-3	NA	TRBJ2-1	14	medium-sized	CASSPRRGEGEQFF	TGTGCCAGCAGCCCCCGCCGGGGCGAGGGTGAGCAGTTCTTC
TRBV5-4	NA	TRBJ1-2	15	NA	CASSLEIGINYGYTF	TGTGCCAGCAGCTTGGAAATAGGTATCAACTATGGCTACACCTTC
TRBV7-9	NA	TRBJ1-1	15	NA	CASRARQGMHTEAFF	TGTGCCAGCAGGGCTAGGCAGGGAATGCACACTGAAGCTTTCTTT
TRBV6-6	NA	TRBJ1-2	13	once	CASRALPISGYTF	TGTGCCAGCAGGGCCTTACCTATTAGCGGCTACACCTTC
TRBV7-9	NA	TRBJ2-1	14	NA	CASSPKRLDYGQFF	TGTGCCAGCAGCCCCAAAAGGTTGGATTACGGGCAGTTCTTC
TRBV6-1	NA	TRBJ2-7	14	NA	CASSSQGFSYEQYF	TGTGCCAGCAGCTCCCAGGGGTTCTCCTACGAGCAGTACTTC
TRBV27	TRBD1	TRBJ2-3	16	once	CASSSYLDRVRDTQYF	TGTGCCAGCAGTTCTTACCTGGACAGGGTCAGGGATACGCAGTATTTT
TRBV5-1	TRBD1	TRBJ1-4	13	NA	CASSQGASEKLFF	TGCGCCAGCAGCCAGGGGGCGAGTGAAAAACTGTTTTTT
TRBV28	NA	TRBJ1-5	15	NA	CASSLTGASNQPQHF	TGTGCCAGCAGTTTAACAGGCGCTAGCAATCAGCCCCAGCATTTT
TRBV9	NA	TRBJ2-1	16	NA	CASSESPRRALNEQFF	TGTGCCAGCAGCGAGTCCCCCCGGAGGGCCCTCAATGAGCAGTTCTTC
TRBV19	TRBD1	TRBJ2-2	14	NA	CASSSPDRSGELFF	TGTGCCAGTAGTTCACCGGACAGGAGCGGGGAGCTGTTTTTT
TRBV7-2	TRBD2	TRBJ2-1	15	NA	CASSLTSGAYNEQFF	TGTGCCAGCAGCCTGACTAGCGGGGCCTACAATGAGCAGTTCTTC
TRBV7-8	TRBD2	TRBJ2-1	16	NA	CASSFQGIAGYNEQFF	TGTGCCAGCAGCTTCCAGGGAATAGCGGGTTACAATGAGCAGTTCTTC
TRBV11-2	NA	TRBJ2-7	13	few	CASSSTNLYEQYF	TGTGCCAGCAGCTCAACAAATTTATACGAGCAGTACTTC
TRBV7-9	NA	TRBJ1-3	16	NA	CATSKIGGDSGNTIYF	TGTGCCACCTCCAAAATAGGGGGGGACTCTGGAAACACCATATATTTT
TRBV5-4	TRBD2	TRBJ2-3	17	NA	CASRPAATSGRGLAQYF	TGTGCCAGCAGACCAGCCGCGACTAGCGGGAGAGGGTTAGCGCAGTATTTT
TRBV7-2	NA	TRBJ2-3	14	NA	CATRVASDTDTQYF	TGTGCCACCCGGGTGGCTAGCGACACAGATACGCAGTATTTT
TRBV6-5	NA	TRBJ1-2	11	NA	CASSGGFRNTF	TGTGCCAGCAGTGGGGGTTTCAGGAACACCTTC
TRBV10-3	NA	TRBJ2-3	14	once	CAISDAGGGDTQYF	TGTGCCATCAGTGACGCAGGGGGGGGAGATACGCAGTATTTT
TRBV5-1	NA	TRBJ2-3	8	NA	CASGTQYF	TGCGCCAGCGGTACGCAGTATTTT
TRBV11-2	NA	TRBJ1-2	14	NA	CASSLDRGRNGYTF	TGTGCCAGCAGCTTAGACCGGGGTAGAAATGGCTACACCTTC
TRBV6-5	NA	TRBJ2-1	13	NA	CASSYSLADEQFF	TGTGCCAGCAGTTACTCACTAGCTGATGAGCAGTTCTTC
TRBV4-3	NA	TRBJ1-2	15	NA	CASSQEINRVTGYTF	TGCGCCAGCAGCCAGGAAATAAACAGGGTAACTGGCTACACCTTC
TRBV5-1	NA	TRBJ1-1	13	once	CASRATGNTEAFF	TGCGCCAGCAGAGCGACAGGGAACACTGAAGCTTTCTTT
TRBV5-6	TRBD1	TRBJ1-1	15	NA	CASSRDRSMNTEAFF	TGTGCCAGCAGCCGGGACAGAAGTATGAACACTGAAGCTTTCTTT
TRBV6-5	NA	TRBJ1-5	13	few	CASLGVPWKPQHF	TGTGCCAGCCTGGGGGTCCCTTGGAAGCCCCAGCATTTT
TRBV7-8	NA	TRBJ1-1	17	NA	CASSPKEYTVLNTEAFF	TGTGCCAGCAGCCCGAAGGAATATACAGTTCTGAACACTGAAGCTTTCTTT